The rows below give T cell receptor beta chains drawn from one sample of a study of spatial heterogeneity in lung cancer. From the 5' RACE reads, TCRdb called clonotypes with MiXCR, one entry per CDR3 protein. The table has tens of thousands of distinct CDR3 sequences, approximately 12% seen once. This specimen consisted of PBMCs, obtained at follow-up. These TCRs come from a male donor with early-stage non-small cell lung cancer. The CDR3 runs from the conserved cysteine through the conserved F or W. A D gene is named only where the DNA matches it firmly. Rows give clone size only sometimes, using once, few, many, or a class for an expanded clone.

cdr3_length j_call d_call clone_size v_call cdr3_nt cdr3_aa
11 TRBJ2-3 - many TRBV12-3/TRBV12-4 TGTGCTACCAGTAGCACAGATACGCAGTATTTT CATSSTDTQYF
12 TRBJ2-3 - - TRBV6-2/TRBV6-3 TGTGCCAGCAGCTACCCGGGGGATACGCAGTATTTT CASSYPGDTQYF
17 TRBJ1-6 - many TRBV27 TGTGCCAGCAGTAGGCAAGCTGGTTTCTCCTATAATTCACCCCTCCACTTT CASSRQAGFSYNSPLHF
19 TRBJ2-3 TRBD2 few TRBV24-1 TGTGCCACCAGTGATTCCGGGCTAGCGGGAGAACCTAGCACAGATACGCAGTATTTT CATSDSGLAGEPSTDTQYF
12 TRBJ1-1 - few TRBV7-9 TGTGCCAGCAGTTTACCGACCCCCGAAGCTTTCTTT CASSLPTPEAFF
18 TRBJ2-2 TRBD2 - TRBV5-1 TGCGCCAGCACCCAAAATCCCGGGACTAGCGGGAACACCGGGGAGCTGTTTTTT CASTQNPGTSGNTGELFF
11 TRBJ1-2 - many TRBV7-9 TGTGCCAGCAGCCAGCGATGGGGCTACACCTTC CASSQRWGYTF
12 TRBJ1-4 - many TRBV5-6 TGTGCCAGCAGCCCCGGGGCGAGAAAACTGTTTTTT CASSPGARKLFF
18 TRBJ2-5 TRBD1 - TRBV3-1 TGTGCCAGCAGCCAGCCAACCGACAGGGGAAGGGACCAAGAGACCCAGTACTTC CASSQPTDRGRDQETQYF
14 TRBJ2-7 TRBD2 many TRBV12-3/TRBV12-4 TGTGCCAGCAGGACTAGCGGACCCACCTACGAGCAGTACTTC CASRTSGPTYEQYF
16 TRBJ2-2 TRBD1 - TRBV9 TGTGCCAGCAGCGTAGACCCAGGGGGCTTCACCGGGGAGCTGTTTTTT CASSVDPGGFTGELFF
15 TRBJ2-5 - - TRBV7-9 TGTGCCAGCAGCTTTACAAGGACATCCAAAGAGACCCAGTACTTC CASSFTRTSKETQYF
14 TRBJ1-1 - many TRBV7-3 TGTGCCAGCAGCTTAGGACAGATGAACACTGAAGCTTTCTTT CASSLGQMNTEAFF
13 TRBJ2-7 TRBD2 many TRBV25-1 TGTGCCAGCATGAAGGCGGGGGGCTACGAGCAGTACTTC CASMKAGGYEQYF
20 TRBJ1-6 - many TRBV7-2 TGTGCCAGCAGCTTTTCCCGGCAGGGTCTGAGAGCCTCCTATAATTCACCCCTCCACTTT CASSFSRQGLRASYNSPLHF
12 TRBJ2-7 - many TRBV25-1 TGTGCCAGCAAAGAGGGGGAATACGAGCAGTACTTC CASKEGEYEQYF
15 TRBJ1-1 TRBD1 - TRBV18 TGTGCCAGCTCACCTGTACAGGGGGCGGCCACTGAAGCTTTCTTT CASSPVQGAATEAFF
17 TRBJ2-7 TRBD2 - TRBV13 TGTGCCAGCAGCTTAGGACGTCGGGCTAGCGGATGGGCCGAGCAGTACTTC CASSLGRRASGWAEQYF
14 TRBJ1-2 - many TRBV3-1 TGTGCCAGCAGCCAAGTTTCAGCCGACTATGGCTACACCTTC CASSQVSADYGYTF
13 TRBJ2-1 TRBD1 - TRBV24-1 TGTGCCACCAGTGGGACAGGGGGTCCCGAGCAGTTCTTC CATSGTGGPEQFF
16 TRBJ1-2 - many TRBV7-9 TGTGCCAGCAGCTCCCATGGCGTCAGGGCTAACTATGGCTACACCTTC CASSSHGVRANYGYTF
13 TRBJ1-1 - many TRBV6-1 TGTGCCAGCAGTGCCCCGGGGGGCGTTGAAGCTTTCTTT CASSAPGGVEAFF
13 TRBJ2-7 - - TRBV7-9 TGTGCCAGCAGTGAAGGGGGTTCCTACGAGCAGTACTTC CASSEGGSYEQYF
16 TRBJ2-3 - few TRBV5-1 TGCGCCAGCAGCTTGGGTAGCGCGACTAGCACAGATACGCAGTATTTT CASSLGSATSTDTQYF
12 TRBJ2-1 - many TRBV30 TGTGCCTGGAGCTGGGCGAATAGAGAGCAGTTCTTC CAWSWANREQFF
15 TRBJ2-1 TRBD2 - TRBV6-5 TGTGCCAGCAGTTTAGCGGGAGTAACGTACAATGAGCAGTTCTTC CASSLAGVTYNEQFF
15 TRBJ1-6 - few TRBV28 TGTGCCAGCGGAGACCCCCTCTCCTATAATTCACCCCTCCACTTT CASGDPLSYNSPLHF
14 TRBJ2-7 - few TRBV27 TGTGCCAGCAGTTTCATTGGGGACCCCTACGAGCAGTACTTC CASSFIGDPYEQYF
12 TRBJ2-2 - many TRBV30 TGTGCCTGCTGGGAGAACACCGGGGAGCTGTTTTTT CACWENTGELFF
13 TRBJ1-2 TRBD1 few TRBV12-3/TRBV12-4 TGTGCCAGCAGTTTAAACAGGGGCAGTGGCTACACCTTC CASSLNRGSGYTF
11 TRBJ2-7 - few TRBV20-1 TGCAGTGCTAGAGAAAGTTTCGAGCAGTACTTC CSARESFEQYF
14 TRBJ1-4 - few TRBV7-2 TGTGCCAGCAGCTTAGAGTCCGCTAATGAAAAACTGTTTTTT CASSLESANEKLFF
14 TRBJ1-2 TRBD1 many TRBV25-1 TGTGCCAGCAGCCCCGGAGGGGGCGACTATGGCTACACCTTC CASSPGGGDYGYTF
14 TRBJ2-5 - - TRBV6-6 TGTGCCAGCAGTTCAGGGCTGACTGAGGAGACCCAGTACTTC CASSSGLTEETQYF
15 TRBJ2-1 TRBD1 many TRBV7-9 TGTGCCAGCAGCTTATGGGACAGCTCTTACAATGAGCAGTTCTTC CASSLWDSSYNEQFF
14 TRBJ1-1 TRBD1 few TRBV30 TGTGCCTGGACACAGGGACAGCCGAACACTGAAGCTTTCTTT CAWTQGQPNTEAFF
14 TRBJ2-6 - - TRBV5-5 TGTGCCAGCAGCTTGGCAACTGGGGCCAACGTCCTGACTTTC CASSLATGANVLTF
16 TRBJ2-1 - many TRBV18 TGTGCCAGCTCACCACCTCAGGGTTCCCCCTACAATGAGCAGTTCTTC CASSPPQGSPYNEQFF
13 TRBJ1-1 - - TRBV6-5 TGTGCAACCTGGGGCGCGGTGGACACTGAAGCTTTCTTT CATWGAVDTEAFF
15 TRBJ2-3 TRBD2 - TRBV29-1 TGCAGCGTTGAACGGACTAGCGGTAGCACAGATACGCAGTATTTT CSVERTSGSTDTQYF
16 TRBJ2-1 TRBD2 few TRBV7-3 TGTGCCAGCAGCTTTTCCCCGGGACTAGCGAACAATGAGCAGTTCTTC CASSFSPGLANNEQFF
13 TRBJ1-1 - few TRBV7-3 TGTGTCAGCAGCTTAACGACTACGGGGTTAGCTTTCTTT CVSSLTTTGLAFF
13 TRBJ2-1 - - TRBV7-2 TGTGCCAGCAGCTCGGAAATCTACAATGAGCAGTTCTTC CASSSEIYNEQFF
14 TRBJ2-7 TRBD1 - TRBV5-1 TGCGCCAGCCGCTTTGGACAGGGGAGTTACGAGCAGTACTTC CASRFGQGSYEQYF
13 TRBJ2-1 - many TRBV12-3/TRBV12-4 TGTGCCAGCAGTTTTACAGGGTTCCATGAGCAGTTCTTC CASSFTGFHEQFF